A selection of T cell receptor beta chains follows, all from one sample in a study of blood T cells in healthy people across ages. TCRdb reanalysed the 5' RACE reads using MiXCR and keeps one entry per CDR3 protein. The table shows about 2 million distinct CDR3 sequences, with about 49% occurring only once. The sequenced sample was blood. Every receptor here comes from a woman aged 40 to 49 in good health. The CDR3 runs from the conserved cysteine through the conserved F or W. The D gene is left open where the match is weak. Only some rows state a clone size, as once, few, many or a class for expanded clones.

V	size	D	J	CDR3	DNA
TRBV20-1	NA	NA	TRBJ1-5	CSVAAGNSNQPQHF	TGCAGTGTCGCCGCCGGTAATAGCAATCAGCCCCAGCATTTT
TRBV6-2/TRBV6-3	NA	NA	TRBJ1-1	CASVDNRNEAFF	TGTGCCAGCGTCGACAACCGCAATGAAGCTTTCTTT
TRBV20-1	NA	TRBD2	TRBJ2-3	CSAPGGEISDTQYF	TGCAGTGCCCCTGGGGGGGAGATCTCAGATACGCAGTATTTT
TRBV28	NA	NA	TRBJ2-5	CAGSSVSATKTQYF	TGTGCCGGCAGTTCGGTCTCAGCTACAAAGACCCAGTACTTC
TRBV20-1	NA	NA	TRBJ2-5	CSARIAKETQYF	TGCAGTGCTAGAATAGCGAAAGAGACCCAGTACTTC
TRBV3-1	NA	TRBD1	TRBJ2-5	CASSRDRGRLGQETQYF	TGTGCCAGCAGCCGTGACAGGGGTCGTCTAGGACAGGAGACCCAGTACTTC
TRBV12-3/TRBV12-4	few	TRBD2	TRBJ2-4	CASSLLLASGGAQVDIQYF	TGTGCCAGCAGTTTATTGTTGGCTAGCGGGGGGGCCCAGGTAGACATTCAGTACTTC
TRBV4-3	NA	NA	TRBJ2-5	CASSASQGVQETQYF	TGCGCCAGCAGCGCTTCCCAAGGGGTACAAGAGACCCAGTACTTC
TRBV20-1	few	NA	TRBJ2-1	CSARPLRGSSGEGYEQFF	TGCAGTGCTAGACCCCTCCGGGGTAGCAGTGGTGAGGGCTATGAGCAGTTCTTC
TRBV7-9	NA	NA	TRBJ2-3	CASSPPPARPTLTDTQYF	TGTGCCAGCAGCCCCCCCCCGGCTAGACCAACGCTCACAGATACGCAGTATTTT
TRBV6-1	NA	NA	TRBJ2-4	CASSDLPAKNIQYF	TGTGCCAGCAGTGATCTACCAGCCAAAAACATTCAGTACTTC